Here is one T cell receptor beta chain with its context. Its specificity is unknown. This table comes from immunoSEQ multiplex PCR, and its TCRdb copy is limited to in-frame clones, with some not included. The sample consists of about 250,000 clones, roughly 87% of them appearing once. Germline V gene data show CDR1 as MNHNS and CDR2 as SASEGT. Trimming cost V 0 bases and J 5 bases, with 8 bases left between them. This CDR3 is built from 14 residues. This specimen belongs to a study of cytomegalovirus exposure and HLA in healthy donors. Whole-study findings and limits: Most TCR sequences showed up rarely, but some public TCRs showed up in many donors. Investigators reported around 150 TCR beta chains as tied to cytomegalovirus.

The genes are TRBV6-1 and TRBJ1-5; D gene ambiguous. This receptor was obtained from a man aged 18 to 30 in good health and CMV-seropositive. Sequencing was performed on PBMCs. The CDR3, as DNA: TGTGCCAGCAGTGAAGCGCTTCACGATCAGCCCCAGCATTTT. Translating gives CASSEALHDQPQHF.